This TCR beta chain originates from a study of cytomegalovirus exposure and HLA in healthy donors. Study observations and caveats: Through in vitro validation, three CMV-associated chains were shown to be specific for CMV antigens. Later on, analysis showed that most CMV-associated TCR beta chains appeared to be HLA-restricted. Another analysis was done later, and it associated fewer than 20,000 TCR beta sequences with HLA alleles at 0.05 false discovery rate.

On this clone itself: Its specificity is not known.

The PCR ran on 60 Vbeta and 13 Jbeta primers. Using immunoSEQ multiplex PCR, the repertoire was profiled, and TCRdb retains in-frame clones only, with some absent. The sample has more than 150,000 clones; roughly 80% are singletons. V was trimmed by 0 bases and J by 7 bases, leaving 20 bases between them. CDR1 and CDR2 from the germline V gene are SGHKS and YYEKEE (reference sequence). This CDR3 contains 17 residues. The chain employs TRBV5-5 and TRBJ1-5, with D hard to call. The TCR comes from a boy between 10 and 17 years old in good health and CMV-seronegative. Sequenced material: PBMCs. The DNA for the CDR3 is TGTGCCAGCAGCTTGGTGGGAGACCCCCGCCGGGAGCAGCCCCAGCATTTT. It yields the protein CASSLVGDPRREQPQHF.